Following are 27 T cell receptor beta chains from one sample sequenced in a study of T-cell reconstitution after alpha-beta-depleted transplantation in children. The library targeted TCRbeta and was prepared with unique molecular identifiers. TCRdb independently ran MiXCR on the PCR reads; one entry per CDR3 protein. The data contain 450,000 to 700,000 distinct CDR3 sequences, 27% of them singletons. This sample comprised PBMCs, obtained before TCRalphabeta/CD19-depleted stem cell transplant. The receptors stem from a boy under two years old with Wiskott-Aldrich syndrome, due to receive a stem cell transplant.

This clonotype came up a few times. J is TRBJ2-1 and V is TRBV5-1, with 10 bases matching TRBD1. The CDR3 totals 16 residues. Germline-derived CDR1 and CDR2 are SGHRS and YFSETQ. With 4 bases clipped from V and 9 bases from J, the junction kept 13 bases outside the gene matches. CDR3 sequence: CASSQIPGQGLSEQFF. CDR3 in DNA: TGCGCCAGCAGCCAAATCCCGGGACAGGGGCTTAGTGAGCAGTTCTTC.

A word on this clonotype: The junction departs from germline at one end; a sequencing error may be responsible. This chain uses TRBV7-2 with TRBJ2-7; 10 bases are a match to TRBD2. CDR3 length equals 12 residues. The germline CDR1 and CDR2 sequences are SGHTA and FQGNSA. Here the CDR3 reads CASSFTTSGPTF. As DNA, the CDR3 is TGTGCCAGCAGTTTTACGACTAGCGGGCCCACATTC. The full variable domain, rest sourced from reference TRBV7-2 and TRBJ2-7, is GAGVSQSPSNKVTEKGKDVELRCDPISGHTALYWYRQSLGQGLEFLIYFQGNSAPDKSGLPSDRFSAERTGGSVSTLTIQRTQQEDSAVYLCASSFTTSGPTFGPGTRLTVT.

V and J are TRBV6-5 and TRBJ2-3; D perhaps matches TRBD2 (6 bases). V shed 2 bases and J shed 7 bases, with 16 bases lying between them. The germline V gene has CDR1 MNHEY and CDR2 SVGAGI. This CDR3 region has 15 residues. The CDR3 bases are TGTGCCAGCAGTTACGCGGACTATCTAGATAATACGCAGTATTTT. The encoded protein is CASSYADYLDNTQYF.

This clonotype was counted many times. The chain joins TRBV5-4 to TRBJ2-7, with 11 nucleotides matching TRBD2. Losses at the gene ends were 4 bases for V and 1 base for J; bases not matched to a gene: 7. The CDR3 covers 16 residues. Germline V lookup: CDR1 SGHNT, CDR2 YYREEE (reference sequence). The CDR3 loop reads CASSPGLAGRSYEQYF. The CDR3 DNA follows: TGTGCCAGCAGCCCAGGACTAGCGGGCCGTTCCTACGAGCAGTACTTC.

This clonotype appeared a few times. This chain joins TRBV7-2 and TRBJ2-1; D perhaps matches TRBD2 (6 bases). The CDR3 spans 16 residues. The V gene lost 0 bases and the J gene lost 3 bases, with 12 bases spanning the gap. The germline CDR1 and CDR2 sequences are SGHTA and FQGNSA. The CDR3 region has the DNA TGTGCCAGCAGCTTAGCGGGAGGAACCATCTACAATGAGCAGTTCTTC. Its protein product is CASSLAGGTIYNEQFF.

This chain links TRBV4-1 with TRBJ2-2, with D uncertain. The CDR3 spans 17 residues. Germline V lookup: CDR1 MGHRA, CDR2 YSYEKL. V was pared by 4 bases and J by 1 base, with 16 bases between. The CDR3 DNA reads TGCGCCAGCAGCCCCCTCCTCGGCTCAAAGAACACCGGGGAGCTGTTTTTT. It yields the protein CASSPLLGSKNTGELFF.

The chain combines TRBV12-3 or TRBV12-4 with TRBJ2-3; D ambiguous. The CDR3 is 14 residues long. Trimming took off 1 base at V and 4 bases at J, with 9 bases between the two ends. This CDR3 is CASSLGSSPDTQYF. The CDR3 DNA sequence: TGTGCCAGCAGTTTAGGATCTAGTCCAGATACGCAGTATTTT.

This clonotype was counted a few times. Written as DNA, the CDR3 is TGCGCCAGCAGCTTGAGGTCCTGGGGCTCCTACGAGCAGTACTTC. Translated, it gives CASSLRSWGSYEQYF. The chain uses TRBV5-1 and TRBJ2-7; D call uncertain. CDR3 length: 15 residues. The germline gives CDR1 SGHRS, CDR2 YFSETQ. V lost 1 base, J lost 0 bases, and 11 bases lay in between.

The chain combines TRBV12-3 or TRBV12-4 with TRBJ2-1, with 11 nucleotides matching TRBD2. Trimming cost V 0 bases and J 7 bases; bases outside gene matches: 5. The CDR3 length is 16 residues. This CDR3 reads CASSLALAGVSNEQFF. CDR3 DNA sequence: TGTGCCAGCAGTTTAGCACTAGCGGGAGTGAGTAATGAGCAGTTCTTC.

The J gene is TRBJ2-1, the V gene TRBV5-1; 8 bases line up with TRBD2. V was clipped by 0 bases and J by 6 bases; unmatched bases: 8. Germline lookup yields CDR1 SGHRS and CDR2 YFSETQ. This CDR3 is 16 amino acids long. CDR3 bases: TGCGCCAGCAGCTTGGGAGCGGGAGCGACATTCAATGAGCAGTTCTTC. Translated: CASSLGAGATFNEQFF.

The rearrangement links TRBV7-3 to TRBJ2-2; D call uncertain. V was clipped by 5 bases and J by 0 bases, with 13 bases between them. This CDR3 is 16 amino acids long. CDR1 is SGHTA and CDR2 is FQGTGA in the germline V gene. CDR3 nucleotides: TGTGCCAGCAGCCTAGGCCGGAATGCGAACACCGGGGAGCTGTTTTTT. Its protein product is CASSLGRNANTGELFF.

V and J are TRBV4-1 and TRBJ2-5, with D perhaps matching TRBD1 (5 bases). CDR1 and CDR2 from the germline V gene are MGHRA and YSYEKL. V was trimmed by 1 base and J by 5 bases, leaving 17 bases between them. The CDR3 has 16 amino acids. CDR3 loop: CASSQATGRSWETQYF. The CDR3 nucleotides are TGCGCCAGCAGCCAAGCAACAGGTCGGTCGTGGGAGACCCAGTACTTC.

The chain combines TRBV10-3 with TRBJ2-7; 8 bases fit TRBD1. In germline, CDR1 is ENHRY, CDR2 SYGVKD. The V segment lost 4 bases and the J segment 5 bases; nucleotides outside the gene matches: 7. The CDR3 covers 14 residues. The CDR3 is CAISGQGARHEQYF. The CDR3 DNA reads TGTGCCATCAGTGGCCAGGGGGCCAGGCACGAGCAGTACTTC.

The chain joins TRBV20-1 to TRBJ2-1; no clear D gene. CDR3 length equals 8 residues. Germline CDR1 and CDR2: DFQATT and SNEGSKA (reference sequence). Trimming left V 6 bases short and J 16 bases short, with 10 bases between. CDR3 in amino acids: CSASPNFF. The CDR3 bases are TGCAGTGCGAGCCCTAATTTCTTC.

The genes are TRBV7-9 and TRBJ1-2; D not resolved. The CDR3 loop spans 12 amino acids. The germline V gene encodes CDR1 SEHNR and CDR2 FQNEAQ (reference sequence). The V and J ends lost 3 bases and 3 bases respectively, with 5 bases between them. CDR3 nucleotide sequence: TGTGCCAGCAGCTTCGCGGACTATGGCTACACCTTC. This sequence encodes CASSFADYGYTF. Combining the CDR3 with reference TRBV7-9 and TRBJ1-2 gives the whole variable domain DTGVSQNPRHKITKRGQNVTFRCDPISEHNRLYWYRQTLGQGPEFLTYFQNEAQLEKSRLLSDRFSAERPKGSFSTLEIQRTEQGDSAMYLCASSFADYGYTFGSGTRLTVV.

This clonotype was counted between two and nine times. In DNA form, the CDR3 reads TGCAGCGTTGATGCACCGGGACTCTCCCAGTTCTTC. It encodes CSVDAPGLSQFF. The V gene is TRBV29-1, the J gene TRBJ2-1, with D tentatively TRBD2 (6 bases). The V end lost 3 bases, the J end lost 13 bases, and 16 bases lay between the germline ends. Per germline, CDR1 SQVTM and CDR2 ANQGSEA. This CDR3 spans 12 amino acids.

This clonotype was seen more than once but under ten times. An end of the junction differs from the germline gene, which may be a read error. The chain joins TRBV6-1 to TRBJ2-7; TRBD1 aligns across 10 bases. CDR1 MNHNS and CDR2 SASEGT come from the germline V gene. The length of the CDR3 is 14 residues. The CDR3, as DNA: TGTGCCAGCAGACTCAGGGGACAGGGGTCGGGGCATCACTTC. Its translation: CASRLRGQGSGHHF.

This clonotype turned up a few times. The V call is TRBV3-1, the J call TRBJ1-1; no definite D call. This CDR3 region has 15 residues. Trimming took off 1 base at V and 4 bases at J, with 13 bases between the two ends. In germline, CDR1 is LGHDT, CDR2 YNNKEL (reference sequence). CDR3 region: CASSQGLGRSTEAFF. The CDR3 DNA sequence: TGTGCCAGCAGCCAAGGGCTGGGTAGGAGCACTGAAGCTTTCTTT. The whole variable domain, remainder taken from reference TRBV3-1 and TRBJ1-1, is DTAVSQTPKYLVTQMGNDKSIKCEQNLGHDTMYWYKQDSKKFLKIMFSYNNKELIINETVPNRFSPKSPDKAHLNLHINSLELGDSAVYFCASSQGLGRSTEAFFGQGTRLTVV.

V is TRBV12-3 or TRBV12-4 and J is TRBJ2-3, with 11 bases matching TRBD2. The ends lost 7 bases at V and 5 bases at J; junction bases unmatched: 8. CDR3 length: 15 amino acids. CDR3 amino acids: CASILTSGAGDTQYF. The CDR3 DNA reads TGTGCCAGCATTCTGACTAGCGGGGCCGGAGATACGCAGTATTTT.

This clonotype was detected ten times or more. V gene TRBV5-1 combines with J gene TRBJ2-1; a possible D gene is TRBD1 (5 bases). Trimming stripped 4 bases from V and 8 bases from J, with 19 bases between. The CDR3 totals 15 residues. Germline V gene sequence: CDR1 SGHRS, CDR2 YFSETQ. CDR3 residues: CASSPGNVRAYEQFF. CDR3 nucleotide sequence: TGCGCCAGCAGCCCAGGGAATGTCAGGGCATATGAGCAGTTCTTC.

This clonotype came up a few times. This chain joins TRBV5-1 and TRBJ2-5, with D possibly being TRBD2 (5 bases). The germline V gene has CDR1 SGHRS and CDR2 YFSETQ. CDR3 length equals 16 residues. V lost 4 bases, J lost 2 bases, and 18 bases lay in between. The CDR3 DNA follows: TGCGCCAGCAGCCCTGGACTGGACTGGAAACAAGAGACCCAGTACTTC. It translates to CASSPGLDWKQETQYF.

The V gene is TRBV20-1, the J gene TRBJ2-2; D is perhaps TRBD2 (5 bases). Germline CDR1 reads DFQATT; CDR2 reads SNEGSKA (reference sequence). The CDR3 has 13 residues. V was trimmed by 5 bases and J by 3 bases, leaving 10 bases between them. CDR3 loop: CSAPGIYTGELFF. DNA of the CDR3: TGCAGTGCTCCCGGGATTTACACCGGGGAGCTGTTTTTT.

In regard to this clonotype: One end of the junction is discordant with germline, which a read error may explain. This chain uses TRBV5-1 with TRBJ2-5, with a tentative D call TRBD1 (7 bases). This CDR3 is 8 amino acids long. CDR1 and CDR2 from the germline V gene are SGHRS and YFSETQ. The CDR3, as DNA: TGCGCCGGGCAGGGGGAGGACTTC. It is translated as CAGQGEDF.

The chain joins TRBV10-3 to TRBJ2-5, with 9 nucleotides matching TRBD1. Trimming cost V 2 bases and J 2 bases; bases outside gene matches: 3. The CDR3 is made up of 15 amino acids. The germline gives CDR1 ENHRY, CDR2 SYGVKD. The CDR3, as DNA: TGTGCCATCAGTGAGGGGGACAGGGTTCAAGAGACCCAGTACTTC. This codes for CAISEGDRVQETQYF.

The J gene is TRBJ1-1, the V gene TRBV12-3 or TRBV12-4; D call uncertain. Trimming removed 4 bases at V and 3 bases at J, with 15 bases between. The CDR3 length is 15 residues. CDR3: CASSSRVRVDTEAFF. DNA for the CDR3: TGTGCCAGCAGTTCCCGAGTTAGGGTGGACACTGAAGCTTTCTTT.

The chain uses TRBV20-1 and TRBJ2-7; TRBD2 might be the D (5 bases). Germline CDR1 and CDR2: DFQATT and SNEGSKA (reference sequence). The CDR3 is 14 residues long. Trimming stripped 6 bases from V and 2 bases from J, with 17 bases between. For the CDR3, the DNA is TGCAGTGCGGGGAGAGGGAAGAAAACCTACGAGCAGTACTTC. Amino acid sequence: CSAGRGKKTYEQYF.

This chain uses TRBV20-1 with TRBJ2-3, with a weak D call TRBD2 (6 bases). Germline V gene sequence: CDR1 DFQATT, CDR2 SNEGSKA (reference sequence). V was shortened by 3 bases and J by 5 bases, with 12 bases between the two germline ends. This CDR3 spans 13 amino acids. Written as DNA, the CDR3 is TGCAGTGCTAGCGGCCTAGCGATAGATACGCAGTATTTT. Translating it yields CSASGLAIDTQYF.